The T cell receptor (beta chain) described here comes from a study of T cells in Graves' hyperthyroidism and ophthalmopathy. Overall study findings and caveats: In the blood, most expanded thyroid clonotypes above 0.001 appeared as well. A model of 13 V-J features distinguished ophthalmopathy from stable hyperthyroidism. Prediction of ophthalmopathy progression came a median roughly 6.6 months pre-onset.

The CDR3 spans 14 residues. V was trimmed by 3 bases and J by 6 bases, leaving 9 bases between them. Germline V gene sequence: CDR1 SNHLY, CDR2 FYNNEI. Researchers amplified the TCR beta CDR3 regions from RNA transcripts. A set of HTBI primers served as the primers for a first-round RT-PCR of the TCR CDR3. TCRdb used MiXCR to reprocess the multiplex PCR reads, holding one entry per CDR3 protein. Altogether 550,000 to 700,000 distinct CDR3 sequences are present, around 42% being singletons, with the ten largest covering around 19%. Lactation, pregnancy, other autoimmune disease or uncontrolled infection led to exclusion of patients. This clonotype was picked up a small number of times. Antigen: not known.

The sequencing input was peripheral blood or thyroid tissue (not recorded which). The sequence derives from an adult woman with Graves' disease, either hyperthyroidism or ophthalmopathy (not recorded which). The V and J genes are TRBV2 and TRBJ1-6; D might be TRBD1 (6 bases). Here the CDR3 reads CASSDTGRNSPLHF. DNA for the CDR3: TGTGCCAGCAGTGACACAGGGCGTAATTCACCCCTCCACTTT. Looking up the rest from reference TRBV2 and TRBJ1-6 gives the full variable domain: EPEVTQTPSHQVTQMGQEVILRCVPISNHLYFYWYRQILGQKVEFLVSFYNNEISEKSEIFDDQFSVERPDGSNFTLKIRSTKLEDSAMYFCASSDTGRNSPLHFGNGTRLTVT.